These 31 T cell receptor beta chains were all obtained from the same sample, sequenced in a study. Each CDR3 protein is one row after TCRdb ran MiXCR on the RT-PCR reads. The sample includes roughly 6,000 distinct CDR3 sequences, roughly 92% of them seen just once. Sequences were obtained from memory CD4+ T cells from blood. The receptors come from a female donor in good health, serving as a healthy control.

Comments on this clonotype: This beta chain slipped into a library made for alpha chains as a stray read, so its size is not meaningful. V is TRBV5-1 and J is TRBJ2-3; D ambiguous. The V gene lost 0 bases and the J gene lost 0 bases, with 11 bases spanning the gap. The germline CDR1 and CDR2 sequences are SGHRS and YFSETQ. The CDR3 length is 16 residues. The DNA for the CDR3 is TGCGCCAGCAGCTTGGCTGGGTCCCTGAGCACAGATACGCAGTATTTT. Protein sequence: CASSLAGSLSTDTQYF.

This clonotype showed up just a few times. This beta chain is an unintended read in a library built for alpha chains; its size means little. This chain connects TRBV6-2 or TRBV6-3 to TRBJ2-3; TRBD1 matches 9 bases. Germline V gene data show CDR1 as MNHEY and CDR2 as SVGEGT. This CDR3 comprises 15 residues. V gave up 6 bases and J gave up 5 bases; unmatched junction bases: 9. The CDR3 reads CASSQPGQGKDTQYF. For the CDR3, the DNA is TGTGCCAGCAGCCAACCGGGACAGGGAAAAGATACGCAGTATTTT.

In regard to this clonotype: Because the library targeted alpha chains, this beta chain is an off-target read whose size means little. The CDR3 is CASSFEGRTDTQYF. CDR3 in DNA: TGCGCCAGCAGCTTTGAGGGGCGCACAGATACGCAGTATTTT. This chain joins TRBV5-1 and TRBJ2-3; D tentatively fits TRBD1 or TRBD2 (5 bases each). V was shortened by 2 bases and J by 1 base, with 8 bases between the two germline ends. Germline values: CDR1 SGHRS, CDR2 YFSETQ. The CDR3 has 14 residues.

This clonotype was seen once. This beta chain is an off-target read within a library intended for alpha chains, so its frequency means little. The rearrangement uses TRBV7-2 and TRBJ2-3; 9 bases map to TRBD1. Germline trimming cut 2 bases from V and 6 bases from J; bases unmatched to any gene: 9. Germline CDR1 SGHTA, CDR2 FQGNSA. This CDR3 region has 16 residues. In nucleotides, the CDR3 is TGTGCCAGCAGCTTAACAGCCGGGACAGGGTCTGATACGCAGTATTTT. Residues: CASSLTAGTGSDTQYF.

Regarding this clonotype: Found in a library prepared for alpha chains, this beta chain is an off-target read, and its abundance has little meaning. The chain is built from TRBV10-3 and TRBJ2-7; 7 bases are shared with TRBD2. The V and J ends lost 6 bases and 5 bases, in that order; junction bases with no gene match: 10. The CDR3 extends over 14 amino acids. Per the germline V gene, CDR1 is ENHRY and CDR2 is SYGVKD. CDR3 coding DNA: TGTGCCATCAGGCCCTGGGAGCGGGACCACGAGCAGTACTTC. Residues: CAIRPWERDHEQYF.

As for this clonotype: With the library built for alpha chains, this beta chain is off target and its frequency is not meaningful. V is TRBV6-5 and J is TRBJ2-3; D is undetermined. Germline CDR1 reads MNHEY; CDR2 reads SVGAGI. The ends were cut back, 7 bases at V and 3 bases at J, with 11 bases in the middle. The CDR3 covers 13 residues. CDR3 DNA sequence: TGTGCCAGCAAGGCTGGTTGGACAGATACGCAGTATTTT. Residues: CASKAGWTDTQYF.

As regards this clonotype: A library prepared for alpha chains yielded this beta chain as an off-target read; its size is of little meaning. The gene calls are TRBV7-6 and TRBJ2-2; 7 bases are a match to TRBD1. This CDR3 is 14 amino acids long. The junction had 5 bases not matched to a gene; V was cut back by 6 bases and J by 4 bases. Germline V CDR1 and CDR2: SGHVS, FNYEAQ. This CDR3 reads CASRQNRGTGELFF. CDR3 DNA: TGTGCCAGCAGACAAAACAGGGGCACCGGGGAGCTGTTTTTT. Full variable domain (remainder filled in from reference TRBV7-6 and TRBJ2-2): GAGVSQSPRYKVTKRGQDVALRCDPISGHVSLYWYRQALGQGPEFLTYFNYEAQQDKSGLPNDRFSAERPEGSISTLTIQRTEQRDSAMYRCASRQNRGTGELFFGEGSRLTVL.

For this clonotype: This beta chain came through as a stray read in a library set up for alpha chains, and its size says little. This chain joins TRBV28 and TRBJ2-7, with D maybe TRBD1 (6 bases). The germline V gene has CDR1 MDHEN and CDR2 SYDVKM. The CDR3 runs 11 residues. V lost 5 bases to trimming and J lost 4 bases, with 6 bases between them. The DNA for the CDR3 is TGTGCCAGCAGTACAGGGTACGAGCAGTACTTC. It codes for CASSTGYEQYF. The complete variable domain, with remaining parts taken from reference TRBV28 and TRBJ2-7, reads DVKVTQSSRYLVKRTGEKVFLECVQDMDHENMFWYRQDPGLGLRLIYFSYDVKMKEKGDIPEGYSVSREKKERFSLILESASTNQTSMYLCASSTGYEQYFGPGTRLTVT.

About this clonotype itself: This beta chain turned up in a library designed for alpha chains; as an off-target read, its abundance says little. The genes are TRBV7-1 and TRBJ2-1; D ambiguous. TRBV7-1 is filed as an ORF, its function uncertain. V lost 4 bases and J 3 bases, leaving 4 bases between the germline ends. The CDR3 runs to 12 residues. CDR3 loop: CASSLGYNEQFF. The CDR3 DNA follows: TGTGCCAGCAGCTTAGGCTACAATGAGCAGTTCTTC.

Comments on this clonotype: Since it is a stray read in a library aimed at alpha chains, this beta chain has a size that is not meaningful. The chain links TRBV29-1 to TRBJ1-1, with D perhaps TRBD1 (5 bases). Germline CDR1 SQVTM, CDR2 ANQGSEA. The CDR3 runs 13 residues. The V end lost 2 bases, the J end lost 1 base, and 8 bases lay between the germline ends. The CDR3: CSVESGKNTEAFF. The CDR3 region has the DNA TGCAGCGTTGAATCAGGGAAGAACACTGAAGCTTTCTTT.

Regarding this clonotype: Since it is a stray read in a library aimed at alpha chains, this beta chain has a size that is not meaningful. The chain joins TRBV15 to TRBJ2-2; D is uncertain. Germline lookup yields CDR1 LNHNV and CDR2 YYDKDF (reference sequence). Trimming left V 0 bases short and J 4 bases short, with 15 bases between. CDR3 size: 17 residues. The CDR3 loop reads CATSRDSAATTTGELFF. CDR3 bases: TGTGCCACCAGCAGAGATTCTGCGGCCACTACCACCGGGGAGCTGTTTTTT.

Remarks on this clonotype: This beta chain appears as a stray read in a library generated for alpha chains; its size is not informative. The gene calls are TRBV29-1 and TRBJ1-2; D is unclear. From germline, CDR1 is SQVTM and CDR2 ANQGSEA. The ends were cut back, 6 bases at V and 0 bases at J, with 14 bases in the middle. The CDR3 length is 14 residues. In DNA, the CDR3 is TGCAGCGTCCGGGCCCCCGAAGCTAACTATGGCTACACCTTC. This gives the protein CSVRAPEANYGYTF. Complete variable domain (other parts from reference TRBV29-1 and TRBJ1-2): SAVISQKPSRDICQRGTSLTIQCQVDSQVTMMFWYRQQPGQSLTLIATANQGSEATYESGFVIDKFPISRPNLTFSTLTVSNMSPEDSSIYLCSVRAPEANYGYTFGSGTRLTVV.

This clonotype has a handful of counts. This beta chain is an off-target read within a library intended for alpha chains, so its frequency means little. This chain joins TRBV29-1 and TRBJ1-1; TRBD1 aligns across 9 bases. J was trimmed by 2 bases and V by 3 bases; bases with no gene match: 4. CDR3 length equals 14 residues. Germline V CDR1 and CDR2: SQVTM, ANQGSEA. The CDR3 nucleotides are TGCAGCGTTGATGACAGGGGGAGAAACACTGAAGCTTTCTTT. Its translation is CSVDDRGRNTEAFF. Full variable domain (outside the CDR3, taken from reference TRBV29-1 and TRBJ1-1): SAVISQKPSRDICQRGTSLTIQCQVDSQVTMMFWYRQQPGQSLTLIATANQGSEATYESGFVIDKFPISRPNLTFSTLTVSNMSPEDSSIYLCSVDDRGRNTEAFFGQGTRLTVV.

Concerning this clonotype: In a library made to pick up alpha chains, this beta chain is a stray read with a size that means little. The chain recombines TRBV12-3 or TRBV12-4 with TRBJ1-4, with D uncertain. The CDR3 has 12 residues. V was shortened by 5 bases and J by 8 bases, with 9 bases between the two germline ends. CDR3 DNA: TGTGCCAGCAGTCACGAAAGGGAAAAACTGTTTTTT. Translated: CASSHEREKLFF.

This clonotype was seen once. This beta chain appears as a stray read in a library generated for alpha chains; its size is not informative. The CDR3 coding sequence is TGTGCCAGCAGCCCTACGGGGGGGTACGAGCAGTACTTC. Translation gives CASSPTGGYEQYF. The chain uses TRBV7-2 and TRBJ2-7; 8 nucleotides agree with TRBD2. CDR1 is SGHTA and CDR2 is FQGNSA in the germline V gene. The junction had 4 bases not matched to a gene; V was cut back by 5 bases and J by 4 bases. The CDR3 sequence is 13 residues long.

As concerns this clonotype: A library prepared for alpha chains yielded this beta chain as an off-target read; its size is of little meaning. The chain carries TRBV7-2 and TRBJ1-6; D may be TRBD1 (5 bases). Germline assignment: CDR1 SGHTA and CDR2 FQGNSA. Trimming took 2 bases from V and 8 from J, leaving 10 bases between them. The CDR3 totals 14 residues. Here the CDR3 DNA reads TGTGCCAGCAGCTTAATGCCAGGGTATTCACCCCTCCACTTT. Translation gives CASSLMPGYSPLHF.

This clonotype was seen just once. This beta chain came through as a stray read in a library set up for alpha chains, and its size says little. The chain joins TRBV29-1 to TRBJ2-1; D is perhaps TRBD2 (6 bases). Germline loops: CDR1 SQVTM, CDR2 ANQGSEA. The CDR3 totals 15 residues. V dropped 6 bases and J dropped 0 bases, with 15 bases sitting between them. This CDR3 reads CSVPTSDRSYNEQFF. The CDR3 bases are TGCAGCGTCCCGACTAGTGATCGCTCCTACAATGAGCAGTTCTTC.

As concerns this clonotype: Found in a library prepared for alpha chains, this beta chain is an off-target read, and its abundance has little meaning. The V call is TRBV14, the J call TRBJ1-1, with 12 bases lining up with TRBD1. This CDR3 is built from 16 residues. V was pared by 0 bases and J by 5 bases, with 4 bases of the junction left unmatched. The germline gives CDR1 SGHDN, CDR2 FVKESK. The CDR3 loop is CASSQEAGQGATEAFF. CDR3 nucleotides: TGTGCCAGCAGCCAAGAAGCGGGACAGGGGGCAACTGAAGCTTTCTTT.

Note on this clonotype: For a library built for alpha chains, this beta chain is a stray read; little rests on its size. The J gene is TRBJ1-1, the V gene TRBV12-3 or TRBV12-4; D remains ambiguous. The CDR3 runs to 14 residues. V lost 4 bases to trimming and J lost 4 bases, with 13 bases between them. CDR3 DNA sequence: TGTGCCAGCAGTTCTCAGGCCCTGGCCACTGAAGCTTTCTTT. This translates into CASSSQALATEAFF.

Concerning this clonotype: Found in a library prepared for alpha chains, this beta chain is an off-target read, and its abundance has little meaning. The chain couples TRBV27 to TRBJ1-2; 10 nucleotides match TRBD1. Per the germline V gene, CDR1 is MNHEY and CDR2 is SMNVEV (reference sequence). V lost 6 bases, J lost 8 bases, and 9 bases stayed unmatched. CDR3 length equals 14 residues. Written as DNA, the CDR3 is TGTGCCAGCAGATGGGGACAGGGGACAGGGGGCTACACCTTC. Protein: CASRWGQGTGGYTF.

Regarding this clonotype: Within a library made for alpha chains, this beta chain is off target, and its count is uninformative. This chain joins TRBV20-1 and TRBJ1-2; no reliable D call. Germline assignment: CDR1 DFQATT and CDR2 SNEGSKA (reference sequence). CDR3 length equals 13 residues. Trimming removed 5 bases from V and 1 base from J, with 11 bases in between. CDR3 nucleotides: TGCAGTGCTGAGGACCCCATTAACTATGGCTACACCTTC. This codes for CSAEDPINYGYTF.

Of note for this clonotype: This beta chain lies outside the target of a library built for alpha chains; its clone size means little. This chain uses TRBV6-5 with TRBJ2-7; D may match TRBD1 or TRBD2 (6 bases each). The CDR3 contains 15 residues. The V end was cut by 2 bases, the J end by 3 bases, with 14 bases between. Germline values: CDR1 MNHEY, CDR2 SVGAGI. CDR3 sequence: CASSYRRDNSYEQYF. The CDR3 coding sequence is TGTGCCAGCAGTTACCGGCGGGACAACAGCTACGAGCAGTACTTC.

With regard to this clonotype: This beta chain came through as a stray read in a library set up for alpha chains, and its size says little. V and J are TRBV29-1 and TRBJ1-2; no reliable D call. V was cut by 1 base and J by 6 bases, with 12 bases left in between. CDR3 size: 13 residues. From germline, CDR1 is SQVTM and CDR2 ANQGSEA. CDR3: CSVEGSGRHGYTF. CDR3 nucleotide sequence: TGCAGCGTTGAAGGCTCGGGAAGGCATGGCTACACCTTC.

Points on this clonotype: This beta chain is an off-target read within a library intended for alpha chains, so its frequency means little. V usage is TRBV5-1 and J usage is TRBJ1-6; D not resolved. V was shortened by 1 base and J by 10 bases, with 12 bases between the two germline ends. This CDR3 is 14 amino acids long. The V gene's germline CDR1 is SGHRS and CDR2 YFSETQ. CDR3 sequence: CASSLLSTESPLHF. CDR3 DNA: TGCGCCAGCAGCTTGCTCTCGACGGAGTCACCCCTCCACTTT.

As for this clonotype: Found in a library prepared for alpha chains, this beta chain is an off-target read, and its abundance has little meaning. The V and J genes are TRBV11-1 and TRBJ2-1, with TRBD1 matching 8 bases. This CDR3 is built from 18 residues. Germline V gene sequence: CDR1 SGHAT, CDR2 FQDESV (reference sequence). The V segment lost 0 bases and the J segment 6 bases; nucleotides outside the gene matches: 13. CDR3 sequence (DNA): TGTGCCAGCAGCTTAGCCCTCGGACAGGGTTTGGGGTCCAATGAGCAGTTCTTC. Its protein is CASSLALGQGLGSNEQFF.

In regard to this clonotype: Since it is a stray read in a library aimed at alpha chains, this beta chain has a size that is not meaningful. This chain connects TRBV20-1 to TRBJ2-7; D is perhaps TRBD1 (5 bases). The germline V gene encodes CDR1 DFQATT and CDR2 SNEGSKA (reference sequence). The CDR3 sequence is 13 residues long. V dropped 5 bases and J dropped 3 bases, with 14 bases sitting between them. CDR3 DNA sequence: TGCAGTGCTCTGGACACCATAGACTACGAGCAGTACTTC. This translates into CSALDTIDYEQYF.

This clonotype was found once. This beta chain is an off-target read within a library intended for alpha chains, so its frequency means little. The chain uses TRBV5-1 and TRBJ2-3; TRBD2 agrees at 7 bases. Trimming took 6 bases from V and 0 from J; bases not matched to a gene: 7. The CDR3 totals 15 residues. Germline assignment: CDR1 SGHRS and CDR2 YFSETQ. Here the CDR3 DNA reads TGCGCCAGCAAGGAGAATAGCGGGAGCACAGATACGCAGTATTTT. This codes for CASKENSGSTDTQYF. Drawing the rest from reference TRBV5-1 and TRBJ2-3, the complete variable domain is KAGVTQTPRYLIKTRGQQVTLSCSPISGHRSVSWYQQTPGQGLQFLFEYFSETQRNKGNFPGRFSGRQFSNSRSEMNVSTLELGDSALYLCASKENSGSTDTQYFGPGTRLTVL.

A word on this clonotype: Being off target in a library aimed at alpha chains, this beta chain has a size of little meaning. This chain joins TRBV6-5 and TRBJ1-1; 9 bases align to TRBD1. V lost 6 bases and J lost 1; bases outside the gene matches: 6. The CDR3 totals 15 residues. Germline loops: CDR1 MNHEY, CDR2 SVGAGI. The CDR3 region is CASSTRQGGNTEAFF. Written as DNA, the CDR3 is TGTGCCAGCAGCACTCGACAGGGGGGGAACACTGAAGCTTTCTTT.

Of note for this clonotype: This beta chain is a stray sequence in a library constructed for alpha chains; its clone size is not meaningful. V is TRBV5-1 and J is TRBJ2-2; D perhaps matches TRBD1 (5 bases). The CDR3 spans 15 residues. Trimming left V 1 base short and J 0 bases short, with 7 bases between. From germline, CDR1 is SGHRS and CDR2 YFSETQ. In DNA, the CDR3 is TGCGCCAGCAGCTTGCAACAGGCGAACACCGGGGAGCTGTTTTTT. Its translation: CASSLQQANTGELFF.

With respect to this clonotype: Little can be read into the size of this beta chain, an off-target read in a library designed for alpha chains. The chain is built from TRBV7-2 and TRBJ1-1; unclear D gene. The CDR3 consists of 14 residues. Per the germline V gene, CDR1 is SGHTA and CDR2 is FQGNSA. V shed 5 bases and J shed 6 bases, with 16 bases lying between them. The CDR3 here is CASSHGRPGAEAFF. The DNA for the CDR3 is TGTGCCAGCAGCCACGGCCGGCCCGGCGCTGAAGCTTTCTTT.

With respect to this clonotype: Found in a library prepared for alpha chains, this beta chain is an off-target read, and its abundance has little meaning. This sequence joins TRBV7-8 and TRBJ2-5; D ambiguous. This CDR3 region has 13 residues. V gave up 0 bases and J gave up 3 bases, with 5 bases separating them. Germline CDR1 SGHVS, CDR2 FQNEAQ. This CDR3 reads CASSLAGKETQYF. The CDR3 DNA is TGTGCCAGCAGCTTAGCAGGGAAAGAGACCCAGTACTTC.